This TCR beta chain was identified during a study of T cell changes during pregnancy in multiple sclerosis. Here immunoSEQ multiplex PCR was the method, and the copy in TCRdb shows in-frame clones only, minus some. Altogether nearly 60,000 clones are present, more than 80% being singletons, with the ten largest covering about 0.5%. From germline, CDR1 is SGHDN and CDR2 FVKESK. Trimming removed 4 bases from V and 0 bases from J; junction bases left unmatched: 5. The length of the CDR3 is 16 residues. The sequence came from a female donor in good health, enrolled as a control in a pregnancy study. V gene TRBV14 combines with J gene TRBJ2-7; 11 bases agree with TRBD2. Sequences were derived from CD4+ T cells from peripheral blood mononuclear cells, sampled after pregnancy. CDR3 nucleotide sequence: TGTGCCAGCAGCCCCCAAACTAGCGGGGGCTCCTACGAGCAGTACTTC. It specifies CASSPQTSGGSYEQYF.